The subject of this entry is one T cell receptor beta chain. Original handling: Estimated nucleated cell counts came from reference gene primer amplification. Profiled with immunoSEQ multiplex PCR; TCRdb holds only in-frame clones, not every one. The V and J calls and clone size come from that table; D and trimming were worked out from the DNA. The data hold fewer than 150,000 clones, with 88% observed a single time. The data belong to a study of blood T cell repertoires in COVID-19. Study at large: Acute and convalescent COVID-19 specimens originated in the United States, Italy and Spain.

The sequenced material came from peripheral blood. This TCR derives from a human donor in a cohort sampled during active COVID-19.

CDR3 sequence reads: CASSLEVGRLFF. The CDR3 DNA follows: TGTGCCAGCAGCTTAGAAGTAGGGAGGTTGTTTTTT. This chain uses TRBV7-2 with TRBJ2-2, with a tentative D call TRBD2 (6 bases). The length of the CDR3 is 12 residues. Germline CDR1 is SGHTA and CDR2 is FQGNSA. V was cut by 1 base and J by 15 bases, with 12 bases left in between.